This T cell receptor (beta chain) was identified during a study of cytomegalovirus exposure and HLA in healthy donors. About the study: Samples from HLA-typed donors yielded 85 million to 95 million unique TCRs in an early data release. Researchers found that less than 90% of about 400 genotyped donors fell within the Caucasian-associated ancestry cluster.

This CDR3 is built from 15 residues. CDR1 is MNHEY and CDR2 is SMNVEV in the germline V gene (reference sequence). Trimming shortened V by 6 bases and J by 0 bases, and 14 bases separated the two germline ends. Both 60 Vbeta primers and 13 Jbeta primers went into the PCR. The data were produced by immunoSEQ multiplex PCR, yet TCRdb's version contains in-frame clones alone and is incomplete. The sample records some 180,000 clones, around 77% being singletons. The chain employs TRBV27 and TRBJ1-1; no clear D gene. This TCR derives from a woman in her thirties in good health and CMV-seronegative. Sequenced material: PBMCs. The CDR3 DNA follows: TGTGCCAGCAGCTCCGTGGGCTCCTTGAACACTGAAGCTTTCTTT. It specifies CASSSVGSLNTEAFF.